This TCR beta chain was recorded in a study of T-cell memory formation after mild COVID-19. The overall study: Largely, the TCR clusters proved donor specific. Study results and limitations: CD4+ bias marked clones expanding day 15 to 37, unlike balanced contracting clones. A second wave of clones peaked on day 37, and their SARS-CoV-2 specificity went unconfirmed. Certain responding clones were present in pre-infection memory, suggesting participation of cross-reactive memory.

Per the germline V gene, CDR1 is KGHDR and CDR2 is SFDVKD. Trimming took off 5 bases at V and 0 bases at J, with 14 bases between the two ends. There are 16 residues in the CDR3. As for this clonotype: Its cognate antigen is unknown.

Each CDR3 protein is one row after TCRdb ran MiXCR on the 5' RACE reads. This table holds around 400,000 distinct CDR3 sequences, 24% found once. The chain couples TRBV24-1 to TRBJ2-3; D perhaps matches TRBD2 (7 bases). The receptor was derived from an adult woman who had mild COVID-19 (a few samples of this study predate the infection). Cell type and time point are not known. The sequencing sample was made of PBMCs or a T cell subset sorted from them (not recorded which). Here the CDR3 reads CATSGGRGASTDTQYF. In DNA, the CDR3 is TGTGCCACCAGTGGGGGGAGGGGGGCCAGCACAGATACGCAGTATTTT.